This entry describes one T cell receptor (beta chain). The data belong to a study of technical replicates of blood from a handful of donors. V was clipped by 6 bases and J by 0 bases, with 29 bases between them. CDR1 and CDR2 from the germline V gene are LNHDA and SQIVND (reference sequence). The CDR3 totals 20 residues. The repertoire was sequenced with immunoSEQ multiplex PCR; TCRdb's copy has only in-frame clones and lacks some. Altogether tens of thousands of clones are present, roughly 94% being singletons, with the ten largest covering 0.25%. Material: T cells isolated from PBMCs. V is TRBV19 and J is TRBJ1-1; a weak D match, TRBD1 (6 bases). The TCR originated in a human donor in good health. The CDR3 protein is CASSLQLAGWGLVVNTEAFF. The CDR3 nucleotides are TGTGCCAGTAGCCTCCAGCTGGCAGGGTGGGGGCTTGTGGTGAACACTGAAGCTTTCTTT.